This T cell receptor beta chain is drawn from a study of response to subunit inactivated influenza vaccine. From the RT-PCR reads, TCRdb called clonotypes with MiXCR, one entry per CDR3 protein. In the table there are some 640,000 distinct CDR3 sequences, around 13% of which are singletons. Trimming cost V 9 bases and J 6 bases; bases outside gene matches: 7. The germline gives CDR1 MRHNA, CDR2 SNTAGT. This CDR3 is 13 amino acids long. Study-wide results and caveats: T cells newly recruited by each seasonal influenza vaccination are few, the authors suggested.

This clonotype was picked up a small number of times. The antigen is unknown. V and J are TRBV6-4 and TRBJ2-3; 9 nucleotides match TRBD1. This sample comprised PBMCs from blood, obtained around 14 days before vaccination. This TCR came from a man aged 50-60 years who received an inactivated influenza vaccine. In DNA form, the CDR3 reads TGTGCCAGTGCACAGGGGGCGTCGGATACGCAGTATTTT. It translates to CASAQGASDTQYF.